This T cell receptor beta chain was captured in a study of shared clonotypes between healthy human individuals. Study-level background: Contributing individuals were two females and a few males aged 18 to 49. Findings and limits, study-wide: Researchers sampled only blood; tissue repertoires likely differ.

V gave up 3 bases and J gave up 6 bases, with 12 bases separating them. Germline CDR1 reads SGHDN; CDR2 reads FVKESK. This CDR3 comprises 13 residues. Deep-level settings were used for running the assay. The repertoire was sequenced with immunoSEQ multiplex PCR; TCRdb's copy has only in-frame clones and lacks some. Of approximately 1.5 million clones listed, approximately 98.5% are singletons. A note on this clone: As yet, its antigen is unknown.

Sequencing used naive CD4+ T cells sorted from blood. Indicated subset: CD45RA+ positively selected. The sequence was collected from a man aged 30-40 years in good health. V is TRBV14 and J is TRBJ2-7; no firm D call. The CDR3: CASSQKRGTEQYF. The DNA of the CDR3 is TGTGCCAGCAGCCAGAAGCGCGGAACCGAGCAGTACTTC.